These 19 T cell receptor beta chains came from one sample sequenced in a study of beta chain features in type 1 diabetes. Since all of the isolated RNA was reverse transcribed, expressed TCRB transcripts were what got sequenced. The assay was immunoSEQ multiplex PCR, and TCRdb's table has in-frame clones only and misses some. The table shows 150,000 or so clones, with about 10% occurring only once. The source material was central memory CD4+ T cells from blood. The receptor set was obtained from a man between 18 and 29 years old in good health.

The rearrangement uses TRBV5-1 and TRBJ2-7; TRBD1 matches at 12 bases. CDR1 is SGHRS and CDR2 is YFSETQ in the germline V gene. This CDR3 region has 15 residues. V trimming: 4 bases; J trimming: 6 bases; junction bases outside the gene matches: 8. The CDR3: CASSGRDRGQGEQYF. The CDR3 DNA follows: TGCGCCAGCAGCGGCCGGGACAGGGGGCAGGGCGAGCAGTACTTC.

The chain is built from TRBV25-1 and TRBJ2-5, with 11 positions matching TRBD2. Germline V gives CDR1 MGHDK, CDR2 SYGVNS. After removal of 4 bases from V and 3 bases from J, the junction contained 10 bases not matched to a gene. The CDR3 length is 17 residues. The CDR3 here is CASSAPTSGGVKETQYF. CDR3 DNA: TGTGCCAGCAGTGCACCCACTAGCGGGGGAGTCAAAGAGACCCAGTACTTC. Based on the CDR3 plus reference TRBV25-1 and TRBJ2-5, the full variable domain is EADIYQTPRYLVIGTGKKITLECSQTMGHDKMYWYQQDPGMELHLIHYSYGVNSTEKGDLSSESTVSRIRTEHFPLTLESARPSHTSQYLCASSAPTSGGVKETQYFGPGTRLLVL.

V usage is TRBV2 and J usage is TRBJ1-6; 10 nucleotides line up with TRBD1. The junction had 11 bases not matched to a gene; V was cut back by 5 bases and J by 7 bases. CDR1 and CDR2 from the germline V gene are SNHLY and FYNNEI. CDR3 size: 17 residues. The chain's CDR3 is CASSIPTGGDRNSPLHF. The CDR3 nucleotides are TGTGCCAGCAGTATCCCGACAGGGGGCGATCGGAATTCACCCCTCCACTTT.

This clone was detected a few times. This chain uses TRBV5-6 with TRBJ1-5; 8 bases are a match to TRBD1. Germline V gives CDR1 SGHDT, CDR2 YYEEEE. After removal of 4 bases from V and 7 bases from J, the junction contained 7 bases not matched to a gene. The CDR3 is 14 residues long. The CDR3 sequence: CASSATGQGQPQHF. The DNA of the CDR3 is TGTGCCAGCAGCGCAACCGGACAGGGCCAGCCCCAGCATTTT.

This chain links TRBV5-1 with TRBJ2-5; D perhaps matches TRBD2 (7 bases). Trimming left V 5 bases short and J 3 bases short, with 14 bases between. Germline values: CDR1 SGHRS, CDR2 YFSETQ. The CDR3 spans 14 residues. CDR3 DNA sequence: TGCGCCAGCAGAGACGGGGGGCTAAAAGAGACCCAGTACTTC. Its translation: CASRDGGLKETQYF.

The rearrangement uses TRBV4-1 and TRBJ1-1; D perhaps matches TRBD1 (5 bases). CDR3 length: 12 amino acids. Germline values: CDR1 MGHRA, CDR2 YSYEKL. Trimming stripped 1 base from V and 8 bases from J, with 8 bases between. The DNA of the CDR3 is TGCGCCAGCAGCCAAGTGGGGCAAGAAGCTTTCTTT. Translation gives CASSQVGQEAFF.

This clone has only a few counts. The chain employs TRBV5-6 and TRBJ1-6; D is undetermined. The CDR3 covers 14 residues. Between the trimmed V and J ends, which lost 2 bases and 10 bases, there was a span of 13 bases. Per the germline V gene, CDR1 is SGHDT and CDR2 is YYEEEE. The CDR3 protein is CASSFGEMESPLHF. In DNA, the CDR3 is TGTGCCAGCAGCTTCGGGGAAATGGAGTCACCCCTCCACTTT.

There are many counts of this clone. This chain connects TRBV7-9 to TRBJ2-7; TRBD1 matches at 8 bases. The CDR3 contains 14 residues. Germline trimming cut 4 bases from V and 7 bases from J; bases unmatched to any gene: 9. Germline lookup yields CDR1 SEHNR and CDR2 FQNEAQ (reference sequence). CDR3: CASSSPTGVGEQYF. The CDR3 bases are TGTGCCAGCAGCTCTCCGACAGGGGTGGGGGAGCAGTACTTC.

The CDR3 loop is CAISGSNSGANVLTF. Written as DNA, the CDR3 is TGTGCCATCAGTGGGAGCAACTCTGGGGCCAACGTCCTGACTTTC. The genes are TRBV10-3 and TRBJ2-6; D remains unclear. Germline V gene sequence: CDR1 ENHRY, CDR2 SYGVKD. The V gene lost 4 bases and the J gene lost 0 bases, with 7 bases spanning the gap. The length of the CDR3 is 15 residues.

This clone showed up just a few times. The chain couples TRBV7-6 to TRBJ1-6; 7 positions agree with TRBD1. Germline-derived CDR1 and CDR2 are SGHVS and FNYEAQ. CDR3 length: 16 amino acids. Germline trimming cut 2 bases from V and 7 bases from J; bases unmatched to any gene: 8. The CDR3, as DNA: TGTGCCAGCAGCTTATCACCGACAGGGCTAAATTCACCCCTCCACTTT. It is translated as CASSLSPTGLNSPLHF.

A few counts support this clone. V and J are TRBV11-3 and TRBJ2-1; 9 bases match TRBD1. CDR1 SGHNT and CDR2 YENEEA come from the germline V gene. V lost 2 bases and J lost 5; bases outside the gene matches: 4. The CDR3 is made up of 15 amino acids. The CDR3 region is CASSLFGDRDNEQFF. The CDR3 bases are TGTGCCAGCAGCTTATTTGGGGACAGGGACAATGAGCAGTTCTTC.

V usage is TRBV29-1 and J usage is TRBJ1-2; 7 bases match TRBD1. V gave up 1 base and J gave up 3 bases; unmatched junction bases: 14. The CDR3 consists of 17 residues. CDR1 SQVTM and CDR2 ANQGSEA come from the germline V gene. The chain's CDR3 is CSVEGRATGWVDYGYTF. Written as DNA, the CDR3 is TGCAGCGTTGAAGGAAGGGCGACAGGGTGGGTAGACTATGGCTACACCTTC.

The chain links TRBV7-9 to TRBJ2-7; no clear D gene. Germline V gives CDR1 SEHNR, CDR2 FQNEAQ (reference sequence). The V end was cut by 5 bases, the J end by 7 bases, with 6 bases between. The CDR3 covers 10 residues. The CDR3 DNA is TGTGCCAGCAGCGAAGAGGAGCAGTACTTC. The encoded protein is CASSEEEQYF.

This chain links TRBV6-5 with TRBJ1-2; possible D gene TRBD1, 6 bases. CDR3 length: 13 amino acids. Germline CDR1 reads MNHEY; CDR2 reads SVGAGI. Between the trimmed V and J ends, which lost 5 bases and 4 bases, there was a span of 11 bases. CDR3 residues: CASSPTGSYGYTF. CDR3 sequence (DNA): TGTGCCAGCAGTCCGACAGGATCCTATGGCTACACCTTC.

V gene TRBV5-6 combines with J gene TRBJ2-2; D is possibly TRBD2 (6 bases). Germline V gives CDR1 SGHDT, CDR2 YYEEEE. This CDR3 has 15 amino acids. V was pared by 4 bases and J by 8 bases, with 18 bases between. As DNA, the CDR3 is TGTGCCAGCAGCCCCGTGCGGGGAGCAAAAGGGGAGCTGTTTTTT. Its translation is CASSPVRGAKGELFF.

This clone was observed a few times. The J gene is TRBJ2-7, the V gene TRBV5-6, with TRBD1 as a possible D gene (6 bases). This CDR3 region has 14 residues. Per germline, CDR1 SGHDT and CDR2 YYEEEE. The V end lost 1 base, the J end lost 3 bases, and 11 bases lay between the germline ends. The CDR3 coding sequence is TGTGCCAGCAGCTTGAAGGGGGATAGCTACGAGCAGTACTTC. The encoded protein is CASSLKGDSYEQYF. The whole variable domain, remainder taken from reference TRBV5-6 and TRBJ2-7, is DAGVTQSPTHLIKTRGQQVTLRCSPKSGHDTVSWYQQALGQGPQFIFQYYEEEERQRGNFPDRFSGHQFPNYSSELNVNALLLGDSALYLCASSLKGDSYEQYFGPGTRLTVT.

This clone was observed a few times. The CDR3 bases are TGTGCCAGCAGCCAATACGGACAGCCCTTCCCCACCGGGGAGCTGTTTTTT. Translating it yields CASSQYGQPFPTGELFF. The chain joins TRBV4-2 to TRBJ2-2; perhaps TRBD1 as D (6 bases). V was trimmed by 2 bases and J by 4 bases, leaving 17 bases between them. This CDR3 is 17 amino acids long. Germline CDR1 and CDR2: LGHNA and YNFKEQ.

This chain joins TRBV7-8 and TRBJ1-1; no firm D call. Germline V gene sequence: CDR1 SGHVS, CDR2 FQNEAQ. The CDR3 loop spans 14 amino acids. V dropped 1 base and J dropped 4 bases, with 10 bases sitting between them. CDR3: CASSLDGWSTEAFF. CDR3 bases: TGTGCCAGCAGCTTAGATGGGTGGAGCACTGAAGCTTTCTTT.

This clone occurred many times. V usage is TRBV6-6 and J usage is TRBJ2-1; 9 bases fit TRBD1. This CDR3 has 14 residues. The germline CDR1 and CDR2 sequences are MNHNY and SVGAGI (reference sequence). Trimming took 6 bases from V and 5 from J; bases not matched to a gene: 5. The DNA for the CDR3 is TGTGCCAGCAGCCGACAGGGGGGAAACAATGAGCAGTTCTTC. It translates to CASSRQGGNNEQFF.